Sequencing of this T cell receptor (beta chain) was carried out in a study of T cells in Graves' hyperthyroidism and ophthalmopathy. Overall study: Peripheral blood sampling occurred at initial diagnosis, before any treatment.

V lost 6 bases to trimming and J lost 9 bases, with 26 bases between them. Germline V gene data show CDR1 as MDHEN and CDR2 as SYDVKM. The CDR3 spans 16 residues. The cohort's ophthalmopathy patients, a group with duration under 3 months, had a Clinical Activity Score of at least 3 and a NOSPECS grade of at least 4. In this sample, this clonotype turned up many times. Its target is not known. RNA transcripts were the template for amplifying TCR beta CDR3 regions. The primer set for the first-round RT-PCR of the TCR CDR3 was HTBI. From the multiplex PCR reads, TCRdb called clonotypes with MiXCR, one entry per CDR3 protein. The sample lists about 520,000 distinct CDR3 sequences; 24% were seen once. Overall study results and limits: The model foresaw ophthalmopathy a median roughly 6.5 months prior to onset. Stable hyperthyroidism was separated from ophthalmopathy by a model based on 13 V-J features.

The V gene is TRBV28, the J gene TRBJ1-1; D is unclear. The TCR originated in a woman in her 30s with Graves' ophthalmopathy. The sequenced sample was blood. CDR3 region: CASSDPAGSLRAKAFF. DNA for the CDR3: TGTGCCAGCAGCGATCCAGCGGGATCCCTAAGGGCTAAAGCTTTCTTT.